This T cell receptor (beta chain) was recovered during a study of radiotherapy plus CTLA-4 blockade in lung cancer. Notes on the study in general: In blood, after radiotherapy plus ipilimumab, tumor-derived TCR clones expanded. Early blood T cell clone changes and increased post-radiation serum interferon-beta were reportedly the strongest response predictors.

V shed 11 bases and J shed 2 bases, with 28 bases lying between them. Germline V CDR1 and CDR2: LNHDA, SQIVND (reference sequence). The CDR3 runs 17 residues. Concerning this clone itself: The antigen is not known.

The study treated chemo-refractory metastatic non-small-cell lung cancer patients with focal radiation plus ipilimumab CTLA-4 blockade. Profiling relied on immunoSEQ multiplex PCR, and the TCRdb table lists in-frame clones only, not all of them. This table holds approximately 89,000 clones, 60% to 85% found once. This chain joins TRBV19 and TRBJ2-7; perhaps TRBD2 as D (7 bases). The TCR sequence derives from a human donor with non-small cell lung cancer who had a partial response to radiotherapy plus ipilimumab. Some clones in this sample may be carry-over from other donors' samples. The material was peripheral blood, obtained from a patient treated with radiotherapy plus ipilimumab. The CDR3 sequence is CAGRLDKGTGGPYEQYF. The CDR3 DNA follows: TGTGCCGGCCGGCTGGACAAAGGGACCGGGGGGCCCTACGAGCAGTACTTC.